A single TCR beta chain is shown here with its context. The data belong to a study of blood T cell repertoires in COVID-19. About the study: Italy, Spain and the United States were the sources of the convalescent and acute COVID-19 samples. PBMCs, B-cell-depleted T cells, or T cells were the source of the cDNA or gDNA that made up the material.

Methods used by the authors: Amplification from reference gene primers served as the basis for estimated nucleated cell counts. The data were produced by immunoSEQ multiplex PCR, yet TCRdb's version contains in-frame clones alone and is incomplete. That table supplies the V and J calls and clone size; D and trimming were determined from the DNA. The sample carries some 370,000 clones, around 87% recorded once. Patients from Seattle were sampled longitudinally, starting during active infection. The J segment lost 0 bases and the V segment lost 4 bases, leaving 8 bases of the junction unmatched. Germline V gives CDR1 SGDLS, CDR2 YYNGEE. This CDR3 spans 16 amino acids.

The genes are TRBV9 and TRBJ1-2, with TRBD1 matching 8 bases. This clonotype originated in a young woman with COVID-19, enrolled during active disease. The material sequenced was peripheral blood. The CDR3 DNA reads as TGTGCCAGCAGCCAAGAGGGGACAGGAGCTAACTATGGCTACACCTTC. Translated, it gives CASSQEGTGANYGYTF.